What follows are 13 T cell receptor beta chains derived from one specimen sequenced in a study of regulatory T cells in long-lasting Graves disease (dated by TCRdb to the early 2020s). Libraries were constructed by multiplex PCR. The data were produced on an Illumina HiSeq 4000. TCR beta libraries were built with iRepertoire HTBI primers and Arm-PCR amplification of CDR3 regions. The public reads were reanalyzed by TCRdb: fastp trimming at Q25, MiXCR alignment, in-frame beta chains only. Each record represents a unique CDR3 protein, reported with the most common genes and DNA among its rows. Here the sample has 420,000 or so distinct CDR3 sequences; about 16% occur a single time. Together, the top ten hold about a quarter of the sample. Read against the paper, the sample's time point label means: newly diagnosed GD, antithyroid drugs for less than 3 months. For both TCR sequencing and RNA sequencing, RNA was extracted from PBMCs using TRIzol.

Another study also made use of these data, one on T cells in Graves' hyperthyroidism and ophthalmopathy.

The specimen comprised peripheral blood mononuclear cells (PBMCs), sampled at new diagnosis, from a patient treated with antithyroid drugs. These receptors were taken from a woman under 30 with Graves disease. Donor details come from another sample of the same person, matched by shared clones.

This clonotype has at least ten counts. This chain joins TRBV28 and TRBJ2-1; 7 bases align to TRBD2. CDR3 length equals 15 residues. The germline gives CDR1 MDHEN, CDR2 SYDVKM. After removal of 0 bases from V and 8 bases from J, the junction contained 7 bases not matched to a gene. The CDR3 DNA follows: TGTGCCAGCAGTTTATGGAACCTGGGGGGGGATGAGCAGTTCTTC. Protein: CASSLWNLGGDEQFF.

This clonotype was seen a few times. The rearrangement links TRBV2 to TRBJ1-4; 9 nucleotides line up with TRBD1. Germline CDR1 and CDR2: SNHLY and FYNNEI. V dropped 10 bases and J dropped 14; count of bases not matched to a gene: 14. This CDR3 is built from 13 residues. In DNA, the CDR3 is TGTGCCACAGGACAGGGGACAGGAAGAAATCTGTTTTTT. This gives the protein CATGQGTGRNLFF.

The sample holds a few counts of this clonotype. This may be a read error, as it is one base from a much larger clone. This chain connects TRBV12-3 or TRBV12-4 to TRBJ2-1, with TRBD2 identical over 12 bases. This CDR3 has 16 residues. CDR3 sequence reads: CASSLEWTSGNNEQLF. CDR3 nucleotides: TGTGCCAGCAGTTTAGAGTGGACTAGCGGGAACAATGAGCAGCTCTTC.

In DNA form, the CDR3 reads TGTGCCAGCACCTCATCGTTTACGGAATCCTACGAGCAGTACTTC. Its translation: CASTSSFTESYEQYF. This chain connects TRBV28 to TRBJ2-7; D not certain. CDR3 length: 15 residues. Germline V gene lookup returns CDR1 MDHEN and CDR2 SYDVKM. With 7 bases removed from V and 1 base from J, the gap between germline ends came to 17 bases.

This clonotype was seen ten or more times. V is TRBV29-1 and J is TRBJ2-1; D is unresolved. CDR1 and CDR2 (germline): SQVTM, ANQGSEA. The CDR3 contains 10 residues. Trimming stripped 4 bases from V and 8 bases from J, with 6 bases between. The CDR3 sequence is CSVGTYEQFF. In DNA, the CDR3 is TGCAGCGTTGGAACCTATGAGCAGTTCTTC.

In this sample, this clonotype turned up many times. The chain carries TRBV20-1 and TRBJ2-7, with 7 bases lining up with TRBD2. Germline CDR1 and CDR2: DFQATT and SNEGSKA (reference sequence). J gave up 2 bases and V 4 bases, and 11 bases lay outside the gene matches. CDR3 size: 15 residues. The CDR3, as DNA: TGCAGTGCTAAGAATAGCGGGCGCTCACCCTACGAGCAGTACTTC. This encodes CSAKNSGRSPYEQYF.

This clonotype occurred many times. The chain recombines TRBV2 with TRBJ1-2; D gene ambiguous. V dropped 1 base and J dropped 2 bases, with 11 bases sitting between them. The CDR3 contains 15 residues. CDR1 and CDR2 (germline): SNHLY, FYNNEI. The CDR3 DNA follows: TGTGCCAGCAGTGAAGAGGGAATTAGGAACTATGGCTACACCTTC. Its protein is CASSEEGIRNYGYTF. Full variable domain (remainder filled in from reference TRBV2 and TRBJ1-2): EPEVTQTPSHQVTQMGQEVILRCVPISNHLYFYWYRQILGQKVEFLVSFYNNEISEKSEIFDDQFSVERPDGSNFTLKIRSTKLEDSAMYFCASSEEGIRNYGYTFGSGTRLTVV.

This clonotype has a count of ten or more. This chain connects TRBV6-2 or TRBV6-3 to TRBJ2-3, with D possibly matching TRBD1 (7 bases). V lost 2 bases and J lost 6, with 21 bases in between. Looked up from germline, CDR1 is MNHEY and CDR2 is SVGEGT. This CDR3 is built from 17 residues. The DNA of the CDR3 is TGTGCCAGCAGTTACCAATTGACAGGGAGGTGGTCGGATACGCAGTATTTT. Translated: CASSYQLTGRWSDTQYF.

Here the CDR3 reads CASSPDRGWNEQFF. The CDR3 DNA follows: TGTGCCAGCAGCCCGGACAGGGGTTGGAATGAGCAGTTCTTC. The chain has TRBV3-1 and TRBJ2-1; TRBD1 matches at 9 bases. Germline V gene sequence: CDR1 LGHDT, CDR2 YNNKEL (reference sequence). Trimming cost V 4 bases and J 7 bases; bases outside gene matches: 5. This CDR3 is built from 14 residues.

This clonotype was observed at least ten times. CDR3 in DNA: TGCGCCAGCAGCTTGGCTAGCGGGAGGGCCCCAGATACGCAGTATTTT. This codes for CASSLASGRAPDTQYF. This chain joins TRBV5-1 and TRBJ2-3, with 12 bases lining up with TRBD2. Germline V CDR1 and CDR2: SGHRS, YFSETQ. V was pared by 0 bases and J by 4 bases, with 3 bases of the junction left unmatched. This CDR3 has 16 residues. The whole variable domain, remainder taken from reference TRBV5-1 and TRBJ2-3, is KAGVTQTPRYLIKTRGQQVTLSCSPISGHRSVSWYQQTPGQGLQFLFEYFSETQRNKGNFPGRFSGRQFSNSRSEMNVSTLELGDSALYLCASSLASGRAPDTQYFGPGTRLTVL.

The chain uses TRBV7-2 and TRBJ2-1; D unclear. CDR3 length equals 16 residues. Per the germline V gene, CDR1 is SGHTA and CDR2 is FQGNSA. Trimming removed 4 bases from V and 3 bases from J, with 16 bases in between. As DNA, the CDR3 is TGTGCCAGCAGCTCGCCGGGCCCCAGGTACTACAATGAGCAGTTCTTC. It is translated as CASSSPGPRYYNEQFF.

V is TRBV2 and J is TRBJ2-1, with 10 nucleotides matching TRBD2. Per germline, CDR1 SNHLY and CDR2 FYNNEI. The V segment lost 10 bases and the J segment 2 bases; nucleotides outside the gene matches: 8. The CDR3 spans 15 residues. CDR3 amino acids: CATPLSGRAYNEQFF. CDR3 sequence (DNA): TGTGCCACCCCCCTCAGCGGGAGGGCCTACAATGAGCAGTTCTTC.

This clonotype has just one count. A read error is possible here, since a much larger clone lies one base away. The chain joins TRBV7-2 to TRBJ2-1; D assignment may be TRBD1 or TRBD2 (6 bases each). CDR1 and CDR2 (germline): SGHTA, FQGNSA. This CDR3 has 18 residues. The CDR3 loop is CASSLIPRGGSSYTEQFF. CDR3 DNA: TGTGCCAGCAGCCTGATTCCCCGAGGGGGGAGCTCCTACACTGAGCAGTTCTTC.